These T cell receptor beta chains were read from a single sample in a study of OX40 agonist ivuxolimab in advanced cancers. Method: immunoSEQ multiplex PCR; TCRdb's copy keeps in-frame clones and lacks some. The sample has under 85,000 clones; approximately 94% are singletons. This specimen was CD4+ or CD8+ T cells sorted from blood, taken in a trial of the OX40 agonist ivuxolimab. These receptors all stem from an adult with an advanced solid tumor such as melanoma, head and neck, liver or kidney cancer. Each CDR3 is given with its conserved first and last residue. The D gene is left open where the match is weak. Size values are once, few and many counts, or a class for expanded clones, and some rows have none.

cdr3_aa: CASSRQEDEAFF; cdr3_nt: TGTGCCAGCTCACGACAGGAGGACGAAGCTTTCTTT; d_call: -; j_call: TRBJ1-1; v_call: TRBV18; clone_size: few
cdr3_aa: CASSYGTANTEAFF; cdr3_nt: TGTGCCAGCAGTTACGGGACAGCTAACACTGAAGCTTTCTTT; d_call: TRBD1; j_call: TRBJ1-1; v_call: TRBV6-5; clone_size: -
cdr3_aa: CAISGTGPGEQYF; cdr3_nt: TGTGCCATCAGCGGGACAGGACCGGGAGAGCAGTACTTC; d_call: TRBD1; j_call: TRBJ2-7; v_call: TRBV10-3; clone_size: -
cdr3_aa: CASSKTGTEIKAFF; cdr3_nt: TGTGCCAGCAGCAAAACAGGGACAGAGATTAAAGCTTTCTTT; d_call: TRBD1; j_call: TRBJ1-1; v_call: TRBV7-2; clone_size: -
cdr3_aa: CASSLGGGPTRQYF; cdr3_nt: TGTGCCAGCAGCTTAGGCGGGGGCCCTACGAGGCAGTACTTC; d_call: -; j_call: TRBJ2-7; v_call: TRBV11-2; clone_size: -
cdr3_aa: CASSVASYNEQFF; cdr3_nt: TGCGCCAGCAGTGTGGCTTCGTACAATGAGCAGTTCTTC; d_call: -; j_call: TRBJ2-1; v_call: TRBV10-1; clone_size: -
cdr3_aa: CATSRSPWETQYF; cdr3_nt: TGTGCCACCAGCAGATCGCCTTGGGAGACCCAGTACTTC; d_call: -; j_call: TRBJ2-5; v_call: TRBV15; clone_size: -
cdr3_aa: CASSQDLARSYEQYF; cdr3_nt: TGCGCCAGCAGCCAAGATTTAGCCAGGAGCTACGAGCAGTACTTC; d_call: -; j_call: TRBJ2-7; v_call: TRBV4-3; clone_size: -
cdr3_aa: CASSQAPFRAGGRGTDTQYF; cdr3_nt: TGCGCCAGCAGCCAAGCCCCTTTTAGAGCGGGAGGGAGGGGCACAGATACGCAGTATTTT; d_call: TRBD2; j_call: TRBJ2-3; v_call: TRBV4-1; clone_size: -
cdr3_aa: CATSREGAGGSGELFF; cdr3_nt: TGTGCCACCAGCAGAGAGGGCGCGGGAGGGTCCGGGGAGCTGTTTTTT; d_call: TRBD2; j_call: TRBJ2-2; v_call: TRBV15; clone_size: -
cdr3_aa: CASSAADRGSYEQYF; cdr3_nt: TGTGCCAGCAGCGCTGCGGACAGGGGGTCCTACGAGCAGTACTTC; d_call: TRBD1; j_call: TRBJ2-7; v_call: TRBV9; clone_size: -
cdr3_aa: CASSPRTGREQYF; cdr3_nt: TGTGCCAGCAGCCCTCGGACAGGACGGGAGCAGTACTTC; d_call: TRBD1; j_call: TRBJ2-7; v_call: TRBV6-6; clone_size: few
cdr3_aa: CASTRGRGEKLFF; cdr3_nt: TGTGCCAGCACTCGCGGACGCGGTGAAAAACTGTTTTTT; d_call: -; j_call: TRBJ1-4; v_call: TRBV6-5; clone_size: -
cdr3_aa: CASSFDTFNQPQHF; cdr3_nt: TGTGCCAGCAGCTTCGACACATTCAATCAGCCCCAGCATTTT; d_call: -; j_call: TRBJ1-5; v_call: TRBV5-5; clone_size: -
cdr3_aa: CASSLDNTEAFF; cdr3_nt: TGTGCCAGCAGCTTAGACAACACTGAAGCTTTCTTT; d_call: -; j_call: TRBJ1-1; v_call: TRBV7-2; clone_size: -
cdr3_aa: CASSSGTGHNEQFF; cdr3_nt: TGTGCCAGCAGTTCCGGGACAGGGCACAATGAGCAGTTCTTC; d_call: TRBD1; j_call: TRBJ2-1; v_call: TRBV6-6; clone_size: -
cdr3_aa: CATGVGFGEQFF; cdr3_nt: TGTGCCACCGGGGTTGGGTTCGGTGAGCAGTTCTTC; d_call: -; j_call: TRBJ2-1; v_call: TRBV21-1; clone_size: -
cdr3_aa: CASSEDIRTRSPLHF; cdr3_nt: TGTGCCAGCAGTGAGGACATCCGGACTAGATCACCCCTCCACTTT; d_call: -; j_call: TRBJ1-6; v_call: TRBV2; clone_size: -
cdr3_aa: CATKRGGDTYEQYF; cdr3_nt: TGTGCCACTAAGCGGGGAGGGGATACCTACGAGCAGTACTTC; d_call: TRBD2; j_call: TRBJ2-7; v_call: TRBV19; clone_size: few
cdr3_aa: CASSLRDSNTIYF; cdr3_nt: TGTGCCAGCAGCCTCAGGGATTCAAACACCATATATTTT; d_call: -; j_call: TRBJ1-3; v_call: TRBV5-5; clone_size: -
cdr3_aa: CASSFLDSTYEQYF; cdr3_nt: TGTGCCAGCAGCTTTCTAGACAGCACCTACGAGCAGTACTTC; d_call: -; j_call: TRBJ2-7; v_call: TRBV7-3; clone_size: -
cdr3_aa: CASSQDLDRSNQPQHF; cdr3_nt: TGCGCCAGCAGCCAAGATCTGGACAGGAGCAATCAGCCCCAGCATTTT; d_call: TRBD1; j_call: TRBJ1-5; v_call: TRBV4-1; clone_size: -
cdr3_aa: CASLYRRGTEAFF; cdr3_nt: TGTGCCAGCCTATATCGAAGGGGCACTGAAGCTTTCTTT; d_call: -; j_call: TRBJ1-1; v_call: TRBV6-5; clone_size: -
cdr3_aa: CAISVSLDYEQYF; cdr3_nt: TGTGCCATCAGTGTATCACTCGACTACGAGCAGTACTTC; d_call: -; j_call: TRBJ2-7; v_call: TRBV10-3; clone_size: -
cdr3_aa: CASSTTSGRPTGELFF; cdr3_nt: TGTGCCAGCAGCACTACTAGCGGGAGGCCCACCGGGGAGCTGTTTTTT; d_call: TRBD2; j_call: TRBJ2-2; v_call: TRBV7-2; clone_size: -
cdr3_aa: CASRPPGLAGSGVQYF; cdr3_nt: TGTGCCAGCAGGCCACCGGGACTAGCGGGATCAGGGGTTCAGTACTTC; d_call: TRBD2; j_call: TRBJ2-4; v_call: TRBV6-6; clone_size: -
cdr3_aa: CASSAGLANTDTQYF; cdr3_nt: TGTGCCAGCAGCGCTGGACTAGCAAACACAGATACGCAGTATTTT; d_call: TRBD2; j_call: TRBJ2-3; v_call: TRBV2; clone_size: -
cdr3_aa: CASSESLGRGEQFF; cdr3_nt: TGTGCCAGCAGTGAAAGTTTGGGGCGGGGTGAGCAGTTCTTC; d_call: -; j_call: TRBJ2-1; v_call: TRBV2; clone_size: few
cdr3_aa: CASSLRGGLENTEAFF; cdr3_nt: TGTGCCAGCAGCCTCAGGGGGGGGCTCGAGAACACTGAAGCTTTCTTT; d_call: TRBD1; j_call: TRBJ1-1; v_call: TRBV9; clone_size: once
cdr3_aa: CASRGTSGRDTQYF; cdr3_nt: TGTGCCAGCAGGGGGACTAGCGGGAGGGATACGCAGTATTTT; d_call: TRBD2; j_call: TRBJ2-3; v_call: TRBV2; clone_size: -
cdr3_aa: CASSPGPSRETQYF; cdr3_nt: TGTGCCAGCAGCCCTGGACCCTCTAGGGAGACCCAGTACTTC; d_call: -; j_call: TRBJ2-5; v_call: TRBV7-3; clone_size: -
cdr3_aa: CASSARRRGWETQYF; cdr3_nt: TGTGCCAGCAGCGCAAGACGTAGAGGTTGGGAGACCCAGTACTTC; d_call: -; j_call: TRBJ2-5; v_call: TRBV5-6; clone_size: -
cdr3_aa: CASSFGFGANTGELFF; cdr3_nt: TGTGCCAGCAGCTTCGGTTTCGGTGCGAACACCGGGGAGCTGTTTTTT; d_call: -; j_call: TRBJ2-2; v_call: TRBV9; clone_size: -
cdr3_aa: CAWTSGANVLTF; cdr3_nt: TGTGCCTGGACCTCTGGGGCCAACGTCCTGACTTTC; d_call: -; j_call: TRBJ2-6; v_call: TRBV30; clone_size: -
cdr3_aa: CASSYSPLRGLNEQFF; cdr3_nt: TGTGCCAGCAGTTACTCGCCTCTCCGGGGACTCAATGAGCAGTTCTTC; d_call: -; j_call: TRBJ2-1; v_call: TRBV6-5; clone_size: once
cdr3_aa: CASSLGLAGKSQYF; cdr3_nt: TGTGCCAGTAGCTTAGGACTAGCGGGGAAGTCGCAGTACTTC; d_call: TRBD2; j_call: TRBJ2-7; v_call: TRBV7-2; clone_size: -
cdr3_aa: CASSSDRGEQYF; cdr3_nt: TGTGCTAGCAGCTCTGACAGAGGCGAGCAGTACTTC; d_call: -; j_call: TRBJ2-7; v_call: TRBV7-7; clone_size: -
cdr3_aa: CASSLLDNEQFF; cdr3_nt: TGCGCCAGCAGCTTGCTAGACAATGAGCAGTTCTTC; d_call: -; j_call: TRBJ2-1; v_call: TRBV5-1; clone_size: -
cdr3_aa: CASRLELGRGETQYF; cdr3_nt: TGTGCCAGCAGACTAGAACTGGGCCGAGGGGAGACCCAGTACTTC; d_call: -; j_call: TRBJ2-5; v_call: TRBV6-6; clone_size: -
cdr3_aa: CASSLGTGTTAQYF; cdr3_nt: TGTGCCAGCAGCTTGGGTACAGGGACGACGGCCCAGTACTTC; d_call: -; j_call: TRBJ2-5; v_call: TRBV5-8; clone_size: -
cdr3_aa: CASSLVAGHSGNTIYF; cdr3_nt: TGTGCCAGCAGCTTAGTTGCAGGTCACTCTGGAAACACCATATATTTT; d_call: -; j_call: TRBJ1-3; v_call: TRBV11-2; clone_size: -
cdr3_aa: CASRTLRGNTGELFF; cdr3_nt: TGCGCCAGCAGAACCTTGAGGGGGAACACCGGGGAGCTGTTTTTT; d_call: -; j_call: TRBJ2-2; v_call: TRBV5-1; clone_size: -
cdr3_aa: CASSLGGTSGPTDTQYF; cdr3_nt: TGTGCCAGCAGCTTAGGGGGGACTAGCGGGCCCACAGATACGCAGTATTTT; d_call: TRBD2; j_call: TRBJ2-3; v_call: TRBV7-2; clone_size: -
cdr3_aa: CASKTSGEDTQYF; cdr3_nt: TGTGCCAGCAAGACTAGCGGGGAAGATACGCAGTATTTT; d_call: TRBD2; j_call: TRBJ2-3; v_call: TRBV6-5; clone_size: -
cdr3_aa: CASSLQGYTGELFF; cdr3_nt: TGTGCCAGTAGTTTACAGGGTTACACCGGGGAGCTGTTTTTT; d_call: -; j_call: TRBJ2-2; v_call: TRBV19; clone_size: -
cdr3_aa: CASISGTRGGYTF; cdr3_nt: TGTGCCAGCATATCCGGTACGAGGGGCGGCTACACCTTC; d_call: -; j_call: TRBJ1-2; v_call: TRBV28; clone_size: -
cdr3_aa: CASHGAVSYNEQFF; cdr3_nt: TGTGCCAGCCACGGGGCGGTCTCCTACAATGAGCAGTTCTTC; d_call: -; j_call: TRBJ2-1; v_call: TRBV7-8; clone_size: -
cdr3_aa: CASSQVKNTEAFF; cdr3_nt: TGCGCCAGCAGCCAAGTTAAGAACACTGAAGCTTTCTTT; d_call: -; j_call: TRBJ1-1; v_call: TRBV4-3; clone_size: -